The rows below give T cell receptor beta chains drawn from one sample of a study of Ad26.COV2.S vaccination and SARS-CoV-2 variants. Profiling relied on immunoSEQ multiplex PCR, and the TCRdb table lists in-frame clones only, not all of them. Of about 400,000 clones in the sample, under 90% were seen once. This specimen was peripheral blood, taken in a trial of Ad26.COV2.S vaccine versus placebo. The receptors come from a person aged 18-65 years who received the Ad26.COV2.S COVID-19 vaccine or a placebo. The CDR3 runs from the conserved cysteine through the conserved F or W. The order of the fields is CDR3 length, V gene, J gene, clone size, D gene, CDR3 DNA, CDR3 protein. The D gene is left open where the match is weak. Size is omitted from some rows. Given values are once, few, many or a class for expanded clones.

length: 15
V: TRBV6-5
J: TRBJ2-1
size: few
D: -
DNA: TGTGCCAGCAGGACAAACGGGGCGGGGAACAATGAGCAGTTCTTC
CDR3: CASRTNGAGNNEQFF

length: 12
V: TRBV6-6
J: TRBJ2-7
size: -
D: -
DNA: TGTGCCAGCAGTTACGAGGTTTACGAGCAGTACTTC
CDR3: CASSYEVYEQYF

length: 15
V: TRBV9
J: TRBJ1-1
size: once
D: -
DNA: TGTGCCAGCAGCTCCCGCCAGGGAATGAACACTGAAGCTTTCTTT
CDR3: CASSSRQGMNTEAFF

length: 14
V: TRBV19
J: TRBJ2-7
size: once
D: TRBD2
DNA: TGTGCCAGTAGTCCCAGGACTAGCATCCACGAGCAGTACTTC
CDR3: CASSPRTSIHEQYF

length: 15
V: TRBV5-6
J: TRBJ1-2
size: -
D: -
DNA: TGTGCCAGCAGCCTGTGGCAGTCAAGTGCCTATGGCTACACCTTC
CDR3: CASSLWQSSAYGYTF

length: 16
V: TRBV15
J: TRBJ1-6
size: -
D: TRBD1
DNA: TGTGCCACCAGCAGAGGTGGGGACAGGGTAGCCTCACCCCTCCACTTT
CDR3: CATSRGGDRVASPLHF

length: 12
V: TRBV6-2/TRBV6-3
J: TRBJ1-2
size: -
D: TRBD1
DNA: TGTGCCAGCAGTTACTCGGACAGGGTGGACACCTTC
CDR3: CASSYSDRVDTF

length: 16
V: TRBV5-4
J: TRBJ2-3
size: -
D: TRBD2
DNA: TGTGCCAGCAGTCCTAGCGGGAGCACAGCCCCGGATACGCAGTATTTT
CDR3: CASSPSGSTAPDTQYF

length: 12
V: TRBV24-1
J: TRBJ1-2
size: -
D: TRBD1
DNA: TGTGCCACCAGTGTGGGGACAGTTGGCTACACCTTC
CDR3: CATSVGTVGYTF

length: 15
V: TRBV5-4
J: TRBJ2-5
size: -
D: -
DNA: TGTGCCAGCAGCTTGACTAGGGCGGACCAAGAGACCCAGTACTTC
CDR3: CASSLTRADQETQYF

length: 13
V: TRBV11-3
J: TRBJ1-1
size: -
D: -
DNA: TGTGCCAGCAGTCGCCACAGGAACACTGAAGCTTTCTTT
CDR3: CASSRHRNTEAFF

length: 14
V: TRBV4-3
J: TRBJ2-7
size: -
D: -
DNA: TGCGCCAGCAGCCAATATGGGAGGAGCTACGAGCAGTACTTC
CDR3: CASSQYGRSYEQYF

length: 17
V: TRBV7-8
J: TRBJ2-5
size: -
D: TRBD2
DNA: TGTGCCAGCAGCTTAATTGGAACTAGCGGCTTCCAAGAGACCCAGTACTTC
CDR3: CASSLIGTSGFQETQYF

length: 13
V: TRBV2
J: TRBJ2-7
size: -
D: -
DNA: TGTGCCAGCAGTTACGTCTTAGGAAGCGAGCAGTACTTC
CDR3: CASSYVLGSEQYF

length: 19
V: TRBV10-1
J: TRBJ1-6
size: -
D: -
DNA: TGCGCCAGCAGTACTTCCCCTCGGGCCCACTCACCGACGGGTTCACCCCTCCACTTT
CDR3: CASSTSPRAHSPTGSPLHF

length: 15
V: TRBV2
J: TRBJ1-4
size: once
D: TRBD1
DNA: TGTGCCAGCAGTCGGACAGGGAGAACTAATGAAAAACTGTTTTTT
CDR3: CASSRTGRTNEKLFF

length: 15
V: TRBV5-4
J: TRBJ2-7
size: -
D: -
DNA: TGTGCCAGCAGCACAGGGGGGGGCAGCTCCTACGAGCAGTACTTC
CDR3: CASSTGGGSSYEQYF

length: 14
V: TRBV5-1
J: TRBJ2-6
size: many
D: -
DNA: TGCGCCAGCAGCACGGACAGCGGTACCAACGTCCTGACTTTC
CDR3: CASSTDSGTNVLTF

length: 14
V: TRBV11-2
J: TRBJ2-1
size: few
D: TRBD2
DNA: TGTGCCAGCAGCGATACTAGCGGGAGCAATGAGCAGTTCTTC
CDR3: CASSDTSGSNEQFF

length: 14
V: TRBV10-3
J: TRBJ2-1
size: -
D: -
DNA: TGTGCCATCAGTTCCGCTGTCCCGTACAATGAGCAGTTCTTC
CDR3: CAISSAVPYNEQFF

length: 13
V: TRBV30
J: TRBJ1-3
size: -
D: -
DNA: TGTGCCTGGACCGGGTACCTTGGAAACACCATATATTTT
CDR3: CAWTGYLGNTIYF

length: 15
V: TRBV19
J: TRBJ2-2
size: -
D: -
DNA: TGTGCCAGTAGTACATCCAAGGATCGGTCGGGGAAGCTGTTTTTT
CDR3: CASSTSKDRSGKLFF

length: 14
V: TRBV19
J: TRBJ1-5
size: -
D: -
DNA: TGTGCCAGTAGCCCCCTTCTAGCTAATCAGCCCCAGCATTTT
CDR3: CASSPLLANQPQHF